The clone carrying this TCR beta chain was picked up a small number of times. The antigen remains unidentified. Healthy people donating bone marrow made up the donors. The PCR ran on 60 Vbeta and 13 Jbeta primers. This table comes from immunoSEQ multiplex PCR, and its TCRdb copy is limited to in-frame clones, with some not included. The sample carries over 200,000 clones, approximately 82% recorded once. This entry comes from a study of cytomegalovirus exposure and HLA in healthy donors. Study outcomes and limitations: TCR association rates varied by HLA locus in a later analysis, with DRB1 highest and HLA-C lowest.

Sequencing was done on a sample of PBMCs. This receptor was obtained from a woman aged 35 to 49 in good health and CMV-seronegative.

The chain's CDR3 is CASSLRGDRYDEQYF. DNA of the CDR3: TGCGCCAGCAGTCTAAGGGGTGATAGGTACGACGAGCAGTACTTC. V is TRBV4-1 and J is TRBJ2-7; D perhaps matches TRBD1 (5 bases). This CDR3 has 15 residues. Deletions cut 6 bases from V and 5 bases from J, with 20 bases between. CDR1 and CDR2 (germline): MGHRA, YSYEKL.